This T cell receptor (beta chain) is drawn from a study of T-cell reconstitution after alpha-beta-depleted transplantation in children. Study-level points and caveats: Approximately two months post-transplant, alpha-beta T cells reportedly originated from several hundred expanded graft clones.

This clonotype was recorded at least ten times. Its target is not known. Using unique molecular identifiers, the investigators prepared the TCRbeta library. MiXCR, run by TCRdb on the PCR reads, gives a single entry per CDR3 protein. The table includes over 150,000 distinct CDR3 sequences, over 8.5% detected once. CDR1 is DFQATT and CDR2 is SNEGSKA in the germline V gene (reference sequence). Trimming cost V 3 bases and J 5 bases; bases outside gene matches: 11. This CDR3 contains 16 residues. The sequence derives from a boy younger than 10 with acute myeloid leukemia, due to receive a stem cell transplant. The chain uses TRBV20-1 and TRBJ1-4; 8 nucleotides align to TRBD1. This sample comprised PBMCs, obtained before TCRalphabeta/CD19-depleted stem cell transplant. The CDR3 reads CSARFPRQGINEKLFF. DNA of the CDR3: TGCAGTGCTAGGTTCCCCCGACAGGGGATAAATGAAAAACTGTTTTTT.